This T cell receptor (beta chain) comes out of a study of beta chain features in type 1 diabetes. Study-wide findings and caveats: Highly expressing activated T cells could be over-counted with a cDNA template. Significant though moderate, a shortening of TCRB CDR3s appeared in all four CD4+ subsets of Type 1 diabetes patients.

As for this clone: Its antigen is not identified.

Germline V lookup: CDR1 MNHEY, CDR2 SVGAGI. V dropped 6 bases and J dropped 2; count of bases not matched to a gene: 4. This CDR3 comprises 13 residues. TCRB transcripts that were expressed got sequenced, as all of the isolated RNA had been reverse transcribed. This table comes from immunoSEQ multiplex PCR, and its TCRdb copy is limited to in-frame clones, with some not included. The sample lists about 140,000 clones; about 9.7% were seen once. This clonotype was sampled from a woman between 35 and 50 years old in good health. The specimen was central memory CD4+ T cells from blood. This chain joins TRBV6-5 and TRBJ2-7, with 7 bases lining up with TRBD2. The CDR3 bases are TGTGCCAGCAGCGCTAGCGGAACCTACGAGCAGTACTTC. Residues: CASSASGTYEQYF.